The subject of this entry is one T cell receptor (beta chain). Selected positively for CCR7 and CD45RO-negative, naive CD8 cells excluded terminally differentiated effector memory CD45RA+ cells. V gave up 6 bases and J gave up 2 bases, with 16 bases separating them. The CDR3 length is 15 residues. Germline V gene lookup returns CDR1 LNHDA and CDR2 SQIVND (reference sequence). The entry originates in a study of shared clonotypes between healthy human individuals. TCRdb keeps only in-frame clones here, not all; method: immunoSEQ multiplex PCR. The repertoire holds hundreds of thousands of clones, around 95% seen once, with approximately 0.12% in the top ten.

The chain couples TRBV19 to TRBJ1-2; tentative D call: TRBD1 (6 bases). This TCR came from a woman between 25 and 40 years old in good health. The specimen was naive CD8+ T cells sorted from blood. CDR3 protein: CASSNLQGSNYGYTF. In DNA form, the CDR3 reads TGTGCCAGTAGCAACTTGCAGGGGTCCAACTATGGCTACACCTTC.